Shown below are 27 T cell receptor beta chains from a single sample sequenced in a study of CD8+CD57+ T cells in acquired aplastic anemia. The template used for profiling TCR beta VDJ and CDR3 was genomic DNA. TCRdb processed the reads anew with MiXCR; each CDR3 protein has one entry. There are fewer than 150,000 distinct CDR3 sequences in the sample; roughly 50% occur only once, and 2% to 3% lies in the top ten. Sequencing was carried out using sorted CD4+, CD8+, or CD8+CD57+ T cells (not recorded which) from PBMCs. Receptors originate from a human donor in good health, serving as a control.

To note about this clonotype: The germline gene is not matched at one end of the junction; a read error may be the cause. V and J are TRBV2 and TRBJ1-1, with D possibly being TRBD1 (6 bases). This CDR3 has 13 amino acids. Germline-derived CDR1 and CDR2 are SNHLY and FYNNEI. The CDR3 protein is CASREGGNTEAFF. The CDR3 region has the DNA TGTGCCAGCAGAGAAGGGGGGAACACTGAAGCTTTCTTT.

V gene TRBV10-3 combines with J gene TRBJ2-3; D ambiguous. Germline-derived CDR1 and CDR2 are ENHRY and SYGVKD. V was cut by 6 bases and J by 1 base, with 8 bases left in between. The CDR3 has 13 amino acids. This CDR3 is CAIRGQGTDTQYF. CDR3 bases: TGTGCCATCAGAGGTCAGGGCACAGATACGCAGTATTTT.

There are many counts of this clonotype. V is TRBV2 and J is TRBJ2-7; TRBD2 agrees at 7 bases. Germline V gives CDR1 SNHLY, CDR2 FYNNEI. The V segment lost 10 bases and the J segment 6 bases; nucleotides outside the gene matches: 12. The CDR3 has 13 residues. CDR3 coding DNA: TGTGCCACCTGGGAGGGGCTAGCTCGCGAGCAGTACTTC. Translation: CATWEGLAREQYF.

This chain uses TRBV9 with TRBJ2-5, with TRBD1 as a possible D gene (5 bases). Germline V gene sequence: CDR1 SGDLS, CDR2 YYNGEE. Trimming took 6 bases from V and 2 from J, leaving 8 bases between them. The CDR3 runs to 12 residues. The CDR3 coding sequence is TGTGCCAGCATGGACATTCAAGAGACCCAGTACTTC. It encodes CASMDIQETQYF.

The CDR3 DNA reads TGTGCCAGCAGCCGACTAGCTGGCGAGCAGTACTTC. Its translation is CASSRLAGEQYF. V and J are TRBV25-1 and TRBJ2-7, with 7 bases lining up with TRBD2. The CDR3 spans 12 residues. Trimming removed 6 bases from V and 6 bases from J; junction bases left unmatched: 5. Germline values: CDR1 MGHDK, CDR2 SYGVNS.

Remarks on this clonotype: One end of the junction does not line up with germline, which may come from a read error. The DNA of the CDR3 is TGTGCCCGCAGCCCCTTCCTGGGGCGGGGGGGCTACGAGCAGTACTTC. Residues: CARSPFLGRGGYEQYF. This chain joins TRBV11-1 and TRBJ2-7, with TRBD2 matching 9 bases. This CDR3 region has 16 residues. Germline V gives CDR1 SGHAT, CDR2 FQDESV (reference sequence).

This clonotype was seen at least ten times. The V and J genes are TRBV2 and TRBJ2-7; no reliable D call. The ends were cut back, 7 bases at V and 3 bases at J, with 13 bases in the middle. CDR1 and CDR2 from the germline V gene are SNHLY and FYNNEI. The CDR3 runs to 13 residues. The CDR3 DNA is TGTGCCAGCAAAAGGAGCAGCCTCTACGAGCAGTACTTC. It yields the protein CASKRSSLYEQYF.

This chain connects TRBV5-1 to TRBJ2-3, with TRBD2 matching over 9 bases. V lost 0 bases and J lost 1; bases outside the gene matches: 3. Per germline, CDR1 SGHRS and CDR2 YFSETQ. The CDR3 is 16 amino acids. Here the CDR3 DNA reads TGCGCCAGCAGCTTGGGGGCTAGCGGGGGCACAGATACGCAGTATTTT. Its protein is CASSLGASGGTDTQYF.

This clonotype showed up just a few times. The CDR3 here is CASNTRGRGGQETQYF. CDR3 in DNA: TGTGCCAGCAATACTCGTGGGCGGGGGGGCCAAGAGACCCAGTACTTC. The chain employs TRBV6-5 and TRBJ2-5, with 9 bases matching TRBD2. The J segment lost 1 base and the V segment lost 7 bases, leaving 10 bases of the junction unmatched. CDR1 is MNHEY and CDR2 is SVGAGI in the germline V gene. This CDR3 contains 16 residues.

The genes are TRBV9 and TRBJ2-3, with 11 bases identical to TRBD1. V gave up 3 bases and J gave up 6 bases; unmatched junction bases: 3. CDR1 is SGDLS, CDR2 YYNGEE, per germline. The CDR3 contains 14 residues. CDR3 sequence: CASSDRTGGDTQYF. The CDR3 region has the DNA TGTGCCAGCAGCGACCGGACAGGGGGCGATACGCAGTATTTT. Variable domain in full (rest from reference TRBV9 and TRBJ2-3): DSGVTQTPKHLITATGQRVTLRCSPRSGDLSVYWYQQSLDQGLQFLIQYYNGEERAKGNILERFSAQQFPDLHSELNLSSLELGDSALYFCASSDRTGGDTQYFGPGTRLTVL.

This clonotype was counted ten times or more. Here the CDR3 DNA reads TGTGCCAGCAGTTACCCGACTAGCGGGCAAGAGACCCAGTACTTC. This encodes CASSYPTSGQETQYF. The rearrangement joins TRBV6-5 to TRBJ2-5; 10 positions agree with TRBD2. V trimming: 2 bases; J trimming: 2 bases; junction bases outside the gene matches: 2. Germline V gene lookup returns CDR1 MNHEY and CDR2 SVGAGI. The CDR3 sequence is 15 residues long.

This clonotype has a count of ten or more. Written as DNA, the CDR3 is TGTGCCATCGGGGACAGGGTAACTGAAGCTTTCTTT. Translated: CAIGDRVTEAFF. This rearrangement joins TRBV10-3 to TRBJ1-1; 9 nucleotides match TRBD1. The CDR3 totals 12 residues. Germline assignment: CDR1 ENHRY and CDR2 SYGVKD. V shed 8 bases, J shed 5 bases, and the junction held 3 bases outside the gene matches.

The rearrangement links TRBV7-2 to TRBJ1-2, with a tentative D call TRBD1 (6 bases). Trimming shortened V by 5 bases and J by 7 bases, and 17 bases separated the two germline ends. This CDR3 has 14 amino acids. Germline V gene lookup returns CDR1 SGHTA and CDR2 FQGNSA. In nucleotides, the CDR3 is TGTGCCAGCAGCCCTAGACGGGGGGCTCGTGGCTACACCTTC. It codes for CASSPRRGARGYTF.

The chain joins TRBV20-1 to TRBJ2-7; 9 positions agree with TRBD1. The CDR3 is made up of 14 amino acids. The V gene's germline CDR1 is DFQATT and CDR2 SNEGSKA (reference sequence). V lost 2 bases and J lost 2; bases outside the gene matches: 4. The CDR3 region has the DNA TGCAGTGCTAGAACAGGGGGCGCGCCCTACGAGCAGTACTTC. Its protein product is CSARTGGAPYEQYF.

The chain is built from TRBV20-1 and TRBJ1-5, with a tentative D call TRBD1 (5 bases). V lost 0 bases, J lost 5 bases, and 17 bases lay in between. The germline gives CDR1 DFQATT, CDR2 SNEGSKA (reference sequence). This CDR3 contains 16 residues. The CDR3 is CSARDLRLGTHQPQHF. DNA of the CDR3: TGCAGTGCTAGAGATCTTCGATTGGGGACCCATCAGCCCCAGCATTTT.

Concerning this clonotype itself: The junction shows a germline mismatch at one end, possibly a read error. V usage is TRBV19 and J usage is TRBJ1-1; 9 bases are a match to TRBD1. CDR3 length equals 14 residues. CDR1 is LNHDA and CDR2 is SQIVND in the germline V gene (reference sequence). The DNA for the CDR3 is TGTGCTAGTAGTATAGGCACAGGGGGCACTGAAGCTCTCTTT. It is translated as CASSIGTGGTEALF. Variable domain in full (rest from reference TRBV19 and TRBJ1-1): DGGITQSPKYLFRKEGQNVTLSCEQNLNHDAMYWYRQDPGQGLRLIYYSQIVNDFQKGDIAEGYSVSREKKESFPLTVTSAQKNPTAFYLCASSIGTGGTEALFGQGTRLTVV.

The J gene is TRBJ2-2, the V gene TRBV7-2; D remains ambiguous. The CDR3 extends over 14 amino acids. Germline V gene data show CDR1 as SGHTA and CDR2 as FQGNSA. V was cut by 5 bases and J by 3 bases, with 10 bases left in between. CDR3 amino acids: CASSRVSDTGELFF. CDR3 DNA sequence: TGTGCCAGCAGCAGGGTGTCGGACACCGGGGAGCTGTTTTTT.

At least ten counts were recorded for this clonotype. The rearrangement links TRBV9 to TRBJ2-5, with D uncertain. Between the trimmed V and J ends, which lost 0 bases and 8 bases, there was a span of 11 bases. The CDR3 contains 13 residues. CDR1 is SGDLS, CDR2 YYNGEE, per germline. The chain's CDR3 is CASSVVEIATQYF. The CDR3 DNA follows: TGTGCCAGCAGCGTAGTAGAGATCGCCACCCAGTACTTC.

This clonotype was seen repeatedly, ten times or more. The genes are TRBV5-1 and TRBJ1-1; D is unresolved. CDR3 size: 15 residues. The V gene's germline CDR1 is SGHRS and CDR2 YFSETQ. The germline V and J ends were trimmed by 2 bases and 1 base, with 12 bases remaining between them. In DNA form, the CDR3 reads TGCGCCAGCAGCTTACTGGGTGACCAGAACACTGAAGCTTTCTTT. Its protein is CASSLLGDQNTEAFF.

The chain employs TRBV7-2 and TRBJ2-7; D uncertain. Germline-derived CDR1 and CDR2 are SGHTA and FQGNSA. This CDR3 contains 11 residues. Trimming shortened V by 3 bases and J by 5 bases, and 5 bases separated the two germline ends. The CDR3 sequence is CASSFANEQYF. The CDR3 DNA follows: TGTGCCAGCAGCTTTGCAAACGAGCAGTACTTC.

The chain links TRBV12-3 or TRBV12-4 to TRBJ1-3; D unresolved. Trimming left V 11 bases short and J 3 bases short, with 11 bases between. The CDR3 is 12 amino acids. The CDR3 reads CAYHGNGNTIYF. DNA of the CDR3: TGTGCCTACCACGGGAATGGAAACACCATATATTTT.

The rearrangement links TRBV5-8 to TRBJ2-1; D tentatively fits TRBD1 or TRBD2 (5 bases each). Trimming removed 1 base at V and 7 bases at J, with 6 bases between. The germline V gene encodes CDR1 SGHTS and CDR2 YDEGEE. This CDR3 spans 12 amino acids. This CDR3 is CASSLWGNEQFF. The DNA of the CDR3 is TGTGCCAGCAGCTTGTGGGGGAATGAGCAGTTCTTC.

This clonotype was counted ten times or more. The genes are TRBV6-1 and TRBJ2-7; 7 bases match TRBD2. This CDR3 comprises 14 residues. Looked up from germline, CDR1 is MNHNS and CDR2 is SASEGT. J gave up 3 bases and V 7 bases, and 9 bases lay outside the gene matches. The chain's CDR3 is CASNSFRDYYEQYF. The CDR3, as DNA: TGTGCCAGCAACTCCTTCCGGGACTACTACGAGCAGTACTTC.

This clonotype has only a few counts. The V gene is TRBV20-1, the J gene TRBJ2-5; 9 nucleotides agree with TRBD2. V dropped 5 bases and J dropped 5; count of bases not matched to a gene: 9. Germline V gene data show CDR1 as DFQATT and CDR2 as SNEGSKA (reference sequence). This CDR3 comprises 14 residues. The CDR3: CSAGLSGGRETQYF. The CDR3 region has the DNA TGCAGTGCTGGTCTTAGCGGGGGAAGGGAGACCCAGTACTTC.

V is TRBV20-1 and J is TRBJ2-7; 9 bases fit TRBD1. Per the germline V gene, CDR1 is DFQATT and CDR2 is SNEGSKA (reference sequence). The CDR3 has 12 amino acids. V lost 6 bases and J lost 4; bases outside the gene matches: 4. CDR3 DNA sequence: TGCAGTGCCCCGGGACAGGGTTACGAGCAGTACTTC. This codes for CSAPGQGYEQYF.

Many counts were recorded for this clonotype. The chain recombines TRBV14 with TRBJ2-3, with D unclear. Trimming cost V 5 bases and J 4 bases, with 7 bases left between them. Germline assignment: CDR1 SGHDN and CDR2 FVKESK. This CDR3 has 12 amino acids. CDR3 amino acids: CASSALADTQYF. CDR3 in DNA: TGTGCCAGCAGCGCACTTGCAGATACGCAGTATTTT.

The table lists this clonotype with a few counts. This sequence may be a read error, since a much larger clone differs from it by one base. The V and J genes are TRBV10-3 and TRBJ2-7; D is possibly TRBD2 (5 bases). The V end lost 5 bases, the J end lost 1 base, and 12 bases lay between the germline ends. The CDR3 extends over 14 amino acids. CDR1 is ENHRY and CDR2 is SYGVKD in the germline V gene. The CDR3 region has the DNA TGTGCCATCAGTTACCCGCGCGGGTCCTACGAGCAGTACTTC. This encodes CAISYPRGSYEQYF.